A selection of T cell receptor beta chains follows, all from one sample in a study of blood T cell repertoires in COVID-19. Some clones are missing from TCRdb's copy, which holds only in-frame ones; the method was immunoSEQ multiplex PCR. The sample shows about 240,000 clones, approximately 90% of them seen only once. Sequences were obtained from peripheral blood. Every receptor here comes from a woman aged 45-60 years with COVID-19, enrolled during active disease. Each CDR3 is given without its conserved first and last residue. The order of the fields is V gene, CDR3 protein.

v_call: TRBV4-1; cdr3_aa: ASSQVRPTGRDGYT
v_call: TRBV11-2; cdr3_aa: ASSPPGQGNNEQF
v_call: TRBV4-1; cdr3_aa: ASSQERGTEAF
v_call: TRBV7-4; cdr3_aa: ASTQLQTEENSNQPQH
v_call: TRBV29-1; cdr3_aa: SVTGQGANIQY
v_call: TRBV9; cdr3_aa: ASSTAPGTGNTIY
v_call: TRBV6-2/TRBV6-3; cdr3_aa: ASSYQGADYGYT
v_call: TRBV12-3/TRBV12-4; cdr3_aa: ASSPRGTGELF
v_call: TRBV28; cdr3_aa: ASTIGGSNQPQH
v_call: TRBV18; cdr3_aa: ASSPPGGQEHTQY
v_call: TRBV5-1; cdr3_aa: ASSLDGTATDTQY